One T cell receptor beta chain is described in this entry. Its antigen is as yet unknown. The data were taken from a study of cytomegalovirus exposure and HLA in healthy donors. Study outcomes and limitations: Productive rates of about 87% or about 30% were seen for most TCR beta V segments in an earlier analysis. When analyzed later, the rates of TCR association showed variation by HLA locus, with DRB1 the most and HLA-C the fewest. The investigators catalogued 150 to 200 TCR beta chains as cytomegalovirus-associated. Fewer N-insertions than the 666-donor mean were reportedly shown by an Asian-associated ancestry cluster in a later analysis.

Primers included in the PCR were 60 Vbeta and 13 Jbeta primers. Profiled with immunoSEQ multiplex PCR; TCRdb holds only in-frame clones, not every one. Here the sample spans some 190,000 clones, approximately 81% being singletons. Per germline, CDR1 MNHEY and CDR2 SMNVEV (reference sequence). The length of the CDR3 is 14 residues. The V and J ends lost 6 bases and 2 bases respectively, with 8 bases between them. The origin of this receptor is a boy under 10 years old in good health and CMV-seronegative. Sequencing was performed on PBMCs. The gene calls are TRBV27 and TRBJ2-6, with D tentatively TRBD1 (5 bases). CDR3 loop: CASSPGTGANVLTF. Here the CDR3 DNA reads TGTGCCAGCAGCCCAGGGACTGGGGCCAACGTCCTGACTTTC.